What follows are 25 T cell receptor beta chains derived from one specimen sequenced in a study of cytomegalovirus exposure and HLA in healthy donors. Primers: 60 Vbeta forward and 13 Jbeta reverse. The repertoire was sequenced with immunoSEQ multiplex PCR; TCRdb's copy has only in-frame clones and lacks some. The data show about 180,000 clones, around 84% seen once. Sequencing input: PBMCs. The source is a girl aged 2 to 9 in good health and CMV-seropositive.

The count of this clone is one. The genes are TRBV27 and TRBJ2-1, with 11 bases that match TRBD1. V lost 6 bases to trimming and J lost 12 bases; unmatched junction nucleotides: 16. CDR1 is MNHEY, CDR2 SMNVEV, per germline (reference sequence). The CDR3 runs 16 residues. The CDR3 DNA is TGTGCCAGCAGCGAAACCTTCCGGGACAGGGGGACCATGCAGTTCTTC. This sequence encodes CASSETFRDRGTMQFF.

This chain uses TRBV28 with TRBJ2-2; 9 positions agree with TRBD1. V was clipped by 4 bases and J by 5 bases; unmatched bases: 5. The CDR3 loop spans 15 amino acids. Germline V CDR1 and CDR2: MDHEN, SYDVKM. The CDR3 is CASSSRTGETGELFF. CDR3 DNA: TGTGCCAGCAGTTCCCGGACAGGGGAGACCGGGGAGCTGTTTTTT.

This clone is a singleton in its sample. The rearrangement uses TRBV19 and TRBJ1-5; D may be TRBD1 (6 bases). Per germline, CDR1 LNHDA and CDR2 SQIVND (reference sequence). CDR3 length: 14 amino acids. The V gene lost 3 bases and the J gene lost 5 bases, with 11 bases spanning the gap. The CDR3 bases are TGTGCCAGTAGTATTGACAGGTTGGATCAGCCCCAGCATTTT. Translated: CASSIDRLDQPQHF. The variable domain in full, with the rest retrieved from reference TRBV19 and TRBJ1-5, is DGGITQSPKYLFRKEGQNVTLSCEQNLNHDAMYWYRQDPGQGLRLIYYSQIVNDFQKGDIAEGYSVSREKKESFPLTVTSAQKNPTAFYLCASSIDRLDQPQHFGDGTRLSIL.

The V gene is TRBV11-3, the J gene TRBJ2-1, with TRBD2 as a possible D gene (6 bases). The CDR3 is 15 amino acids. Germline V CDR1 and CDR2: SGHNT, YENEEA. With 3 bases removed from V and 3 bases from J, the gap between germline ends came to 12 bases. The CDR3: CASSFQDYLYNEQFF. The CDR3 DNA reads TGTGCCAGCAGCTTCCAGGACTACCTCTACAATGAGCAGTTCTTC. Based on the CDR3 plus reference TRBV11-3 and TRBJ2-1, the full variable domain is EAGVVQSPRYKIIEKKQPVAFWCNPISGHNTLYWYLQNLGQGPELLIRYENEEAVDDSQLPKDRFSAERLKGVDSTLKIQPAELGDSAVYLCASSFQDYLYNEQFFGPGTRLTVL.

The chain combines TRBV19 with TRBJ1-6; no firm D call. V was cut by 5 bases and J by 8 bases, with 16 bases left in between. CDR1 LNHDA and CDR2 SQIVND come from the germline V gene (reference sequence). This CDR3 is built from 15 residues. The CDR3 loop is CASSSKRLNYSPLHF. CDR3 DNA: TGTGCCAGTAGTTCCAAGCGGCTTAACTATTCACCCCTCCACTTT.

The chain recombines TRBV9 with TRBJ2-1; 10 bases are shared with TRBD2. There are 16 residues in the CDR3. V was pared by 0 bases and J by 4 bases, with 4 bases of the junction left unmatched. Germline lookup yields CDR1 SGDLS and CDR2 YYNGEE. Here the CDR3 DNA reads TGTGCCAGCAGCGTAGGAGGACTAGCGGCTTACAATGAGCAGTTCTTC. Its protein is CASSVGGLAAYNEQFF.

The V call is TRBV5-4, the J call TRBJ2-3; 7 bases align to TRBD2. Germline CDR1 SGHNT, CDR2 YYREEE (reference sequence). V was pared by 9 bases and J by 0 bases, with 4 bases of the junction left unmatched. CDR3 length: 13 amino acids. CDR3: CATSGVSTDTQYF. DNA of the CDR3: TGTGCCACAAGCGGGGTAAGCACAGATACGCAGTATTTT.

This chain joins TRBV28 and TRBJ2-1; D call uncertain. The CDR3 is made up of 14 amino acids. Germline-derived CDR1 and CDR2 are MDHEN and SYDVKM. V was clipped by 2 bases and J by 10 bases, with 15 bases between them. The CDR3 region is CASSLAPWSWEQFF. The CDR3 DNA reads TGTGCCAGCAGTTTAGCGCCATGGTCATGGGAGCAGTTCTTC.

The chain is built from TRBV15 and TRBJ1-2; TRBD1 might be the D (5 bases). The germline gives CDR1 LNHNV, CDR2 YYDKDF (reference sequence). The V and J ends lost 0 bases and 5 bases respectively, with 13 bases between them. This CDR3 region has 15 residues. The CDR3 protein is CATSRDVGVSYGYTF. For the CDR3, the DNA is TGTGCCACCAGCAGAGATGTAGGGGTTTCGTATGGCTACACCTTC.

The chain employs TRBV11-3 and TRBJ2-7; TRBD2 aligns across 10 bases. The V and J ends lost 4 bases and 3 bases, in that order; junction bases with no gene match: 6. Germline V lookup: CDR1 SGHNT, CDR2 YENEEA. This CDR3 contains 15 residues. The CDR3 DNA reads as TGTGCCAGCAGCTCCAAAAGGACTAGCGGCTACGAGCAGTACTTC. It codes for CASSSKRTSGYEQYF.

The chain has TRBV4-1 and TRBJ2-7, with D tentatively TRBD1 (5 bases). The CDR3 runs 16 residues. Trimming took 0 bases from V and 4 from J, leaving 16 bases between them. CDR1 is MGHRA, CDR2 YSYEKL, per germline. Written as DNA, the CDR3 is TGCGCCAGCAGCCAAGAATTAGGGGTTCCCCTTTACGAGCAGTACTTC. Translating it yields CASSQELGVPLYEQYF.

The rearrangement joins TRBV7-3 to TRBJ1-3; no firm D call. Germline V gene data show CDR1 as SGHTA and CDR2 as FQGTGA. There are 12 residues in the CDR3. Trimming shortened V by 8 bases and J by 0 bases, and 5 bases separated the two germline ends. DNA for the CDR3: TGTGCCAGCCCCGGCTCTGGAAACACCATATATTTT. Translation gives CASPGSGNTIYF. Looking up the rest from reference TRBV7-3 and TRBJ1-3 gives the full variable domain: GAGVSQTPSNKVTEKGKYVELRCDPISGHTALYWYRQSLGQGPEFLIYFQGTGAADDSGLPNDRFFAVRPEGSVSTLKIQRTERGDSAVYLCASPGSGNTIYFGEGSWLTVV.

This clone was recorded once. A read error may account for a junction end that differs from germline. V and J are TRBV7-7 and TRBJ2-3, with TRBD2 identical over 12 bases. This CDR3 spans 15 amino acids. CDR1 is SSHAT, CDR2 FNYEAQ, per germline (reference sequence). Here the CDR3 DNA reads TGTGCTAGCAGCCCAACTAGCGGGAGGACAGATACGCAGTATTTT. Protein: CASSPTSGRTDTQYF. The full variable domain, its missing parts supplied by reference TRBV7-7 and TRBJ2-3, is GAGVSQSPRYKVTKRGQDVTLRCDPISSHATLYWYQQALGQGPEFLTYFNYEAQPDKSGLPSDRFSAERPEGSISTLTIQRTEQRDSAMYRCASSPTSGRTDTQYFGPGTRLTVL.

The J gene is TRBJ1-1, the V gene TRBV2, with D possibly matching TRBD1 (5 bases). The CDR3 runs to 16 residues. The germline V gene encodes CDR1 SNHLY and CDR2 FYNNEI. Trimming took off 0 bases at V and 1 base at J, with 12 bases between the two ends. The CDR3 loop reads CASSEAWGTANTEAFF. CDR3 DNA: TGTGCCAGCAGTGAAGCGTGGGGGACTGCGAACACTGAAGCTTTCTTT.

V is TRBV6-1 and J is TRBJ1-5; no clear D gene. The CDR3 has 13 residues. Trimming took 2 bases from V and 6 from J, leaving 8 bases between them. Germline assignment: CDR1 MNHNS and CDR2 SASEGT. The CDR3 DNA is TGTGCCAGCAGTGAACAGGCGGGTCAGCCCCAGCATTTT. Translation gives CASSEQAGQPQHF.

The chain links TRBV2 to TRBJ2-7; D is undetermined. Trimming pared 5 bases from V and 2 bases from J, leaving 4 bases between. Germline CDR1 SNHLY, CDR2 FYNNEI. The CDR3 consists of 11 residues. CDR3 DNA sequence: TGTGCCAGCAGTCGCGCCTACGAGCAGTACTTC. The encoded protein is CASSRAYEQYF.

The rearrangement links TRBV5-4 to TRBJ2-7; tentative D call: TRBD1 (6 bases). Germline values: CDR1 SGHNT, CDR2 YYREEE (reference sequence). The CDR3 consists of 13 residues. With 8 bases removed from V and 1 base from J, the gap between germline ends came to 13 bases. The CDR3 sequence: CASRKGQSYEQYF. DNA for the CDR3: TGTGCCAGTCGGAAAGGACAGTCCTACGAGCAGTACTTC. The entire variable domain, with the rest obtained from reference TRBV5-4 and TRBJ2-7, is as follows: ETGVTQSPTHLIKTRGQQVTLRCSSQSGHNTVSWYQQALGQGPQFIFQYYREEENGRGNFPPRFSGLQFPNYSSELNVNALELDDSALYLCASRKGQSYEQYFGPGTRLTVT.

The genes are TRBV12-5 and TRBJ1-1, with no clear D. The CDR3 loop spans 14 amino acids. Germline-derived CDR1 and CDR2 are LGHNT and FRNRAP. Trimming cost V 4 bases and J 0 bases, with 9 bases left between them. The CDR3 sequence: CASGSLPMNTEAFF. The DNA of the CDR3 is TGTGCTAGTGGTTCCCTCCCTATGAACACTGAAGCTTTCTTT.

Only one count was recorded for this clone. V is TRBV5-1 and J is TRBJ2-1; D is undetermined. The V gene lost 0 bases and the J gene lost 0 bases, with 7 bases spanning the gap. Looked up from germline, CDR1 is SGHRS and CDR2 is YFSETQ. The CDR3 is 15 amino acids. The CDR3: CASSLGFSSYNEQFF. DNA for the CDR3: TGCGCCAGCAGCTTGGGGTTTAGCTCCTACAATGAGCAGTTCTTC.

The CDR3 spells CASSIGGHYYEQYF. For the CDR3, the DNA is TGTGCCAGCAGTATCGGGGGGCACTACTACGAGCAGTACTTC. V usage is TRBV28 and J usage is TRBJ2-7; possibly TRBD2 for D (7 bases). There are 14 residues in the CDR3. Germline CDR1 MDHEN, CDR2 SYDVKM. Trimming shortened V by 5 bases and J by 3 bases, and 14 bases separated the two germline ends.

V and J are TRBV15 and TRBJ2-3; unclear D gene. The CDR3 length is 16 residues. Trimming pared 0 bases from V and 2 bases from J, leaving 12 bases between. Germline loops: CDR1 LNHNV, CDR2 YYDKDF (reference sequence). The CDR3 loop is CATSRDWLINTDTQYF. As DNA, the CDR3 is TGTGCCACCAGCAGAGATTGGCTCATTAACACAGATACGCAGTATTTT.

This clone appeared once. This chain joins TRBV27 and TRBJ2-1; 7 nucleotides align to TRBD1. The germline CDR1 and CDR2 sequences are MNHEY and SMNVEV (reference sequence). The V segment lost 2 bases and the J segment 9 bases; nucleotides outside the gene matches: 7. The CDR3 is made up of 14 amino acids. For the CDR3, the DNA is TGTGCCAGCAGTTTAGACCGACAGGGTTCTGAGCAGTTCTTC. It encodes CASSLDRQGSEQFF.

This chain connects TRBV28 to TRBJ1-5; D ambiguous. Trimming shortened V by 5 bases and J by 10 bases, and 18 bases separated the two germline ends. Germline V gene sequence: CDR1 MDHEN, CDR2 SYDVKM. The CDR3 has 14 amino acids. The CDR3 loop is CASSPQAGGRPQHF. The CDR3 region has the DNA TGTGCCAGCAGTCCTCAGGCGGGCGGCCGACCCCAGCATTTT.

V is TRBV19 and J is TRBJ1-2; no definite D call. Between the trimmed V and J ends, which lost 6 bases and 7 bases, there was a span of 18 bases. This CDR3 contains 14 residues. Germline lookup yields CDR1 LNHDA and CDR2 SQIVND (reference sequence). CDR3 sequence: CASSPPGIGPGYTF. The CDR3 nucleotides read TGTGCCAGTAGCCCCCCGGGGATAGGTCCTGGCTACACCTTC.

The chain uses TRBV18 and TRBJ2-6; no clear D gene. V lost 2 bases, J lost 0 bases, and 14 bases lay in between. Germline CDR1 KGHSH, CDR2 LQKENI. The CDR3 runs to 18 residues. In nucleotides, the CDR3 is TGTGCCAGCTCACCAATGCCACAATCCAACTCTGGGGCCAACGTCCTGACTTTC. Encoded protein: CASSPMPQSNSGANVLTF.